The T cell receptor (beta chain) described here comes from a study of CXCR3-negative and CXCR3-positive naive CD8 T cells. 5' RACE with UMI labels generated the TRB cDNA libraries. TCRdb re-called the 5' RACE reads; every CDR3 protein appears as one record, without DNA. Its table lists about 6,700 distinct CDR3 sequences. Germline V CDR1 and CDR2: LGHDT, YNNKEL (reference sequence). The length of the CDR3 is 16 residues. The study's findings and limits: Whereas both naive subsets had comparably high diversity, memory CD8+ cells had much lower diversity. The TRB CDR3s that CXCR3-positive naive cells carried were more hydrophobic than those of CXCR3-negative naive cells. Naive cells used TRBV-TRBJ genes in much the same way whether CXCR3-negative or CXCR3-positive; memory cells did not.

To note about this clonotype: Antigen unknown.

CD45RO-CCR7+CD27+CD95- characterized naive CD8+ T cells. The chain uses TRBV3-1 and TRBJ1-5. The sample was naive CXCR3- CD8+ T cells from blood. Subset given: CD45RO-CCR7+CD27+CD95- naive CD8+ T cells lacking CXCR3 (TNR3-). The source is a human donor in good health. Some clones in this sample may be carry-over from other donors' samples. This chain's CDR3 is CASSQDSDYSNQPQHF.